This T cell receptor (beta chain) was observed in a study of OX40 agonist ivuxolimab in advanced cancers. Study details: Of the patients, three showed partial responses, one with hepatocellular carcinoma and two with cutaneous melanoma. Overall study results and limits: With doses of 0.1 to 3.0 mg/kg, CD4+ and CD8+ blood T cells had undergone clonal expansion by week 6.

This clone came up a few times. Its antigen is unidentified. Clones were read by immunoSEQ multiplex PCR, and TCRdb kept only the in-frame ones, dropping some. Of over 60,000 clones detected, 85% to 90% appear once; the ten largest clones hold roughly 0.71%. This receptor was identified in an adult with an advanced solid tumor such as melanoma, head and neck, liver or kidney cancer. The specimen was CD4+ or CD8+ T cells sorted from blood, collected in a trial of the OX40 agonist ivuxolimab.

The DNA for the CDR3 is TGTGCCAGCAGCACCCGAACAGGGTCTAACTATGGCTACACCTTC. The encoded protein is CASSTRTGSNYGYTF. The chain links TRBV7-2 to TRBJ1-2, with a tentative D call TRBD1 (6 bases). Germline V gene data show CDR1 as SGHTA and CDR2 as FQGNSA. The CDR3 totals 15 residues. Trimming stripped 5 bases from V and 0 bases from J, with 13 bases between.